Given below is one T cell receptor beta chain in context. No antigen is known for it. Oncomine TCR Beta short-read sequencing was applied to DNA from cultured CD4+ T cells. Cultures of CD4+ T cells served as the source for extracting genomic DNA. TCRdb ran MiXCR on the PCR reads and lists one entry per CDR3 protein. The sample lists approximately 16,000 distinct CDR3 sequences, 50% to 60% occurring once. CDR3 length equals 14 residues. V gave up 4 bases and J gave up 0 bases, with 9 bases separating them. Germline lookup yields CDR1 MNHEY and CDR2 SVGEGT. The data stem from a study of vaccination and CD4 T cells after COVID-19. Sample treatment: roughly 10-day PBMC culture with coronavirus spike peptide pools or control peptides (ViraFEST assay).

The specimen comprised CD4+ T cells from blood, cultured in vitro, sampled before SARS-CoV-2 vaccination. The chain employs TRBV6-2 or TRBV6-3 and TRBJ1-1; D ambiguous. The receptor was derived from a human donor who had recovered from COVID-19. The CDR3, as DNA: TGTGCCAGCAGTTCAAACCCGGTGAACACTGAAGCTTTCTTT. This gives the protein CASSSNPVNTEAFF.